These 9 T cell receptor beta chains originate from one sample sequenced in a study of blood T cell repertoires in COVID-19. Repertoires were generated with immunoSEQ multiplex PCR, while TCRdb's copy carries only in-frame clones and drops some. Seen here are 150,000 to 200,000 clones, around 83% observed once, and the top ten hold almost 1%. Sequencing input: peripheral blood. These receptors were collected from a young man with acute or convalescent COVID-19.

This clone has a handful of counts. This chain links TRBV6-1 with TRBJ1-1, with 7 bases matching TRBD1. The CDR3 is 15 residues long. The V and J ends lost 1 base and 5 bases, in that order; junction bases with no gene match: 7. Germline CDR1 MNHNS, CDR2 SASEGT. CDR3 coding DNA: TGTGCCAGCAGTGAAGGAAGGGGGCGGAAGACTGAAGCTTTCTTT. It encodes CASSEGRGRKTEAFF.

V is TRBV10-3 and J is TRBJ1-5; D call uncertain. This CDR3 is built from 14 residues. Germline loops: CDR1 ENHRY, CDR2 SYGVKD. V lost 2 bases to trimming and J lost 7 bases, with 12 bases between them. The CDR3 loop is CAISEAGERQPQHF. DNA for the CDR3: TGTGCCATCAGTGAGGCTGGGGAGCGCCAGCCCCAGCATTTT.

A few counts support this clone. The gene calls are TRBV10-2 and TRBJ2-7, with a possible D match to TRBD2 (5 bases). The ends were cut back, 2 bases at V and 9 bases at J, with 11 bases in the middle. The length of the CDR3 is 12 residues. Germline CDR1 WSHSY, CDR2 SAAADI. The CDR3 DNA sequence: TGCGCCAGCAGTGAGCAAGCGGTTCGGCAGTACGTC. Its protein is CASSEQAVRQYV.

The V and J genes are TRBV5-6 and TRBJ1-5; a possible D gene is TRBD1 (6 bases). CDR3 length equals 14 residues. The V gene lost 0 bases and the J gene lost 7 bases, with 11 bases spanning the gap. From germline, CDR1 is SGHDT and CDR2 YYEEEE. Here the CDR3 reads CASSLGQGRQPQHF. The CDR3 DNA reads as TGTGCCAGCAGCTTGGGGCAGGGGCGGCAGCCCCAGCATTTT.

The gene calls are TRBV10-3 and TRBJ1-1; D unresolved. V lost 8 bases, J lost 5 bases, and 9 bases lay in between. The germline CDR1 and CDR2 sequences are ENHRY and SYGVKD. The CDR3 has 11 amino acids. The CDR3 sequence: CAIREGTEAFF. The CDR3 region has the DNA TGTGCCATCCGGGAGGGTACTGAAGCTTTCTTT.

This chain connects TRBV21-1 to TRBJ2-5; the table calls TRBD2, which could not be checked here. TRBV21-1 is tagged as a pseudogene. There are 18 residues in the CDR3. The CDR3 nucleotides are TGTGCCAGCAGCAAGGGCAGCATGCGGGGGGTGTACCAAGAGACCCAGTACTTC. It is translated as CASSKGSMRGVYQETQYF.

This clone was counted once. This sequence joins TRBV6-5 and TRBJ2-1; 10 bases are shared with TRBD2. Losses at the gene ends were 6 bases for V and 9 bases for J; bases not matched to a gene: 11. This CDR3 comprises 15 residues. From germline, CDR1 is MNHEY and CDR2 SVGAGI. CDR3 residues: CASRPLAGDFGEQFF. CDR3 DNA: TGTGCCAGCAGGCCCCTAGCGGGGGACTTCGGTGAGCAGTTCTTC.

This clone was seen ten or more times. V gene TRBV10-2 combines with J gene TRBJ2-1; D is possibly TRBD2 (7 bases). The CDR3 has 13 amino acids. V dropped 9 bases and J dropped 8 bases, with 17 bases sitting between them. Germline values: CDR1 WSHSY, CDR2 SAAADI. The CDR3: CASRGGPFHEQFF. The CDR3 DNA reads TGCGCCAGTAGGGGGGGACCTTTCCATGAGCAGTTCTTC.

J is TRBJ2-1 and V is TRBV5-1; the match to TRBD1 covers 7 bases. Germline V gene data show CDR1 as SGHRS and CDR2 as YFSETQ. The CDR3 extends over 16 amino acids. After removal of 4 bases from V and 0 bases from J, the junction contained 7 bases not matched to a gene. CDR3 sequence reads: CASSRGQTSSYNEQFF. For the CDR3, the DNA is TGCGCCAGCAGCCGGGGACAGACGAGCTCCTACAATGAGCAGTTCTTC.